Sequencing of this T cell receptor beta chain was carried out in a study of patients and donors after allogeneic stem cell transplantation. TCRdb itself ran the RT-PCR reads through MiXCR, one entry per CDR3 protein. The table lists roughly 250,000 distinct CDR3 sequences, roughly 14% of them singletons, with 11% in the top ten. CDR1 MNHNY and CDR2 SVGAGI come from the germline V gene (reference sequence). V was clipped by 2 bases and J by 4 bases; unmatched bases: 0. This CDR3 has 13 residues. The genes are TRBV6-6 and TRBJ2-7, with 9 bases identical to TRBD1. Sample: blood, either unsorted or a sorted T cell fraction (not recorded which). The source of this sequence is a human donor who was either an allogeneic HSCT recipient or a stem cell or donor lymphocyte infusion donor (not recorded which). It is not recorded whose cells these are; they may come from a transplant donor. CDR3 amino acids: CASSYGTGYEQYF. The DNA for the CDR3 is TGTGCCAGCAGTTACGGGACAGGGTACGAGCAGTACTTC.